The following is a TCR beta chain sequence with its context. Its target is unknown. Primers for the PCR totalled 60 Vbeta and 13 Jbeta. Methods used by the authors: Among the unique TCR beta chains that a later analysis counted, 75 million to 85 million in all, roughly 10 million were shared. Method: immunoSEQ multiplex PCR; TCRdb's copy keeps in-frame clones and lacks some. V and J calls plus clone size are reproduced from that table; the DNA served to infer D and trimming. This table has about 180,000 clones, around 72% appearing once. Trimming removed 0 bases from V and 2 bases from J, with 8 bases in between. Germline CDR1 is LGHNA and CDR2 is YSLEER. This CDR3 has 15 residues. The data were obtained in a study of cytomegalovirus exposure and HLA in healthy donors. Background on the study: The Caucasian-associated ancestry cluster contained 65% to 85% of the roughly 370 genotyped donors.

General study results and limits: Available immune exposure information covered CMV serostatus only.

This sequence joins TRBV4-3 and TRBJ1-3; D possibly corresponds to TRBD1 (5 bases). Sequencing was performed on PBMCs. The TCR sequence derives from a woman between 45 and 65 years old in good health and CMV-seropositive. This CDR3 reads CASSQEIRAGNTIYF. The CDR3, as DNA: TGCGCCAGCAGCCAAGAAATCAGGGCTGGAAACACCATATATTTT.